These 26 T cell receptor beta chains came from one sample sequenced in a study of shared clonotypes between healthy human individuals. This table comes from immunoSEQ multiplex PCR, and its TCRdb copy is limited to in-frame clones, with some not included. The repertoire holds 550,000 to 850,000 clones, with approximately 79% as singletons. Input material: memory CD4+ T cells sorted from blood. The subset is: CD45RA-negative fraction. The source is a woman aged 25 to 39 in good health.

The chain uses TRBV27 and TRBJ2-7, with TRBD2 identical over 10 bases. Germline V CDR1 and CDR2: MNHEY, SMNVEV (reference sequence). After removal of 5 bases from V and 4 bases from J, the junction contained 5 bases not matched to a gene. The CDR3 is made up of 14 amino acids. The CDR3 region has the DNA TGTGCCAGCAGTAATAGAGCGGGAGGGTACGAGCAGTACTTC. Protein product: CASSNRAGGYEQYF.

V gene TRBV7-9 combines with J gene TRBJ1-4; weak D call: TRBD1 (6 bases). Trimming pared 1 base from V and 5 bases from J, leaving 8 bases between. CDR3 size: 14 residues. The germline gives CDR1 SEHNR, CDR2 FQNEAQ (reference sequence). The CDR3 is CASSLGQENEKLFF. DNA of the CDR3: TGTGCCAGCAGCTTAGGACAGGAGAATGAAAAACTGTTTTTT.

This chain joins TRBV28 and TRBJ2-5, with 12 bases lining up with TRBD2. The CDR3 consists of 15 residues. Germline assignment: CDR1 MDHEN and CDR2 SYDVKM. With V trimmed by 2 bases and J by 6 bases, 4 bases remained unmatched. This CDR3 reads CASSLPSGRDKTQYF. For the CDR3, the DNA is TGTGCCAGCAGTTTACCTAGCGGGAGGGATAAGACCCAGTACTTC. Looking up the rest from reference TRBV28 and TRBJ2-5 gives the full variable domain: DVKVTQSSRYLVKRTGEKVFLECVQDMDHENMFWYRQDPGLGLRLIYFSYDVKMKEKGDIPEGYSVSREKKERFSLILESASTNQTSMYLCASSLPSGRDKTQYFGPGTRLLVL.

The chain employs TRBV5-1 and TRBJ2-5, with TRBD1 identical over 9 bases. The CDR3 has 16 amino acids. V gave up 0 bases and J gave up 1 base; unmatched junction bases: 4. Germline V CDR1 and CDR2: SGHRS, YFSETQ. The DNA for the CDR3 is TGCGCCAGCAGCTTGGCCTCGACAGGGGGCCAAGAGACCCAGTACTTC. Amino acids: CASSLASTGGQETQYF.

The chain recombines TRBV19 with TRBJ2-1; 10 positions agree with TRBD2. CDR1 is LNHDA, CDR2 SQIVND, per germline (reference sequence). V shed 6 bases and J 0 bases; nucleotides not matched to a gene: 8. The CDR3 totals 17 residues. The CDR3 sequence is CASRPTSGSYSYNEQFF. In nucleotides, the CDR3 is TGTGCCAGTAGGCCGACTAGCGGGTCATACTCCTACAATGAGCAGTTCTTC.

This chain links TRBV30 with TRBJ1-1; 10 bases agree with TRBD1. In germline, CDR1 is GTSNPN, CDR2 SVGIG (reference sequence). Trimming took 2 bases from V and 4 from J; bases not matched to a gene: 4. The CDR3 spans 14 residues. This CDR3 is CAWSSRQGATEAFF. The CDR3 DNA reads TGTGCCTGGAGTTCAAGACAGGGGGCCACTGAAGCTTTCTTT.

This clone was counted only a few times. The chain carries TRBV6-1 and TRBJ2-3, with D possibly matching TRBD2 (6 bases). Germline V gene lookup returns CDR1 MNHNS and CDR2 SASEGT. The V and J ends lost 6 bases and 6 bases respectively, with 13 bases between them. The CDR3 covers 13 residues. The CDR3 sequence: CASSDTGGDTQYF. The CDR3, as DNA: TGTGCCAGCAGCGATACAGGAGGGGATACGCAGTATTTT.

This chain joins TRBV30 and TRBJ2-1; TRBD1 matches at 9 bases. The V gene end was trimmed by 5 bases and the J gene end by 4 bases; junction bases not matched to a gene: 0. Germline-derived CDR1 and CDR2 are GTSNPN and SVGIG (reference sequence). The CDR3 contains 12 residues. The chain's CDR3 is CAWGTGYNEQFF. CDR3 in DNA: TGTGCCTGGGGGACAGGGTACAATGAGCAGTTCTTC.

The table lists this clone with many counts. The chain uses TRBV5-1 and TRBJ1-2, with 7 bases identical to TRBD1. Germline loops: CDR1 SGHRS, CDR2 YFSETQ. V trimming: 5 bases; J trimming: 1 base; junction bases outside the gene matches: 11. CDR3 length: 16 amino acids. The CDR3 here is CASRPGQLTFNYGYTF. The CDR3 region has the DNA TGCGCCAGCAGACCGGGACAGCTTACTTTTAACTATGGCTACACCTTC.

V and J are TRBV15 and TRBJ2-2; TRBD1 matches at 9 bases. CDR1 is LNHNV, CDR2 YYDKDF, per germline (reference sequence). With 2 bases clipped from V and 4 bases from J, the junction kept 11 bases outside the gene matches. The CDR3 has 18 residues. For the CDR3, the DNA is TGTGCCACCAGCAGAACGCCGGGACAGGGTACTTCCACCGGGGAGCTGTTTTTT. The encoded protein is CATSRTPGQGTSTGELFF.

The chain recombines TRBV5-6 with TRBJ2-5; the match to TRBD2 covers 11 bases. J gave up 4 bases and V 5 bases, and 13 bases lay outside the gene matches. CDR3 length: 17 residues. Germline V CDR1 and CDR2: SGHDT, YYEEEE. The DNA for the CDR3 is TGTGCCAGCAGTGAATTCTGGCTAGCGGGAGGACGAGAGACCCAGTACTTC. Its protein product is CASSEFWLAGGRETQYF. Looking up the rest from reference TRBV5-6 and TRBJ2-5 gives the full variable domain: DAGVTQSPTHLIKTRGQQVTLRCSPKSGHDTVSWYQQALGQGPQFIFQYYEEEERQRGNFPDRFSGHQFPNYSSELNVNALLLGDSALYLCASSEFWLAGGRETQYFGPGTRLLVL.

This chain uses TRBV18 with TRBJ1-1; perhaps TRBD1 as D (5 bases). CDR1 and CDR2 from the germline V gene are KGHSH and LQKENI. V lost 3 bases and J 7 bases, leaving 12 bases between the germline ends. The CDR3 length is 13 residues. CDR3 loop: CASSPYGGLEAFF. In DNA, the CDR3 is TGTGCCAGCTCACCGTACGGGGGACTTGAAGCTTTCTTT.

The chain couples TRBV4-1 to TRBJ1-5; D is perhaps TRBD1 (6 bases). CDR1 and CDR2 (germline): MGHRA, YSYEKL. CDR3 size: 18 residues. The ends were cut back, 0 bases at V and 1 base at J, with 16 bases in the middle. As DNA, the CDR3 is TGCGCCAGCAGCCAAGATCTCGCGGGCAGGGGAAGCAATCAGCCCCAGCATTTT. Amino acids: CASSQDLAGRGSNQPQHF.

Comment on this clone: Additional DNA sequences in this sample encode the identical CDR3. The chain has TRBV2 and TRBJ2-6; D not certain. Trimming stripped 4 bases from V and 0 bases from J, with 4 bases between. The germline gives CDR1 SNHLY, CDR2 FYNNEI. This CDR3 has 14 amino acids. CDR3 DNA: TGTGCCAGCAGTGCACGCTCTGGGGCCAACGTCCTGACTTTC. It translates to CASSARSGANVLTF.

The table lists this clone with many counts. The chain joins TRBV7-9 to TRBJ2-4, with D perhaps given as TRBD1 or TRBD2 (5 bases each). The V end was cut by 4 bases, the J end by 6 bases, with 16 bases between. Germline V gene data show CDR1 as SEHNR and CDR2 as FQNEAQ (reference sequence). This CDR3 has 15 amino acids. The CDR3 loop is CASSSRGGSVNIQYF. As DNA, the CDR3 is TGTGCCAGCAGCTCGAGGGGCGGGTCAGTAAACATTCAGTACTTC.

Worth noting for this clone: Other DNA sequences in this specimen translate into the identical CDR3. The J gene is TRBJ2-1, the V gene TRBV5-1; TRBD1 agrees at 9 bases. CDR3 size: 15 residues. V lost 2 bases, J lost 1 base, and 1 base stayed unmatched. Germline assignment: CDR1 SGHRS and CDR2 YFSETQ. This chain's CDR3 is CASSLDRGSYNEQFF. DNA of the CDR3: TGCGCCAGCAGCTTAGACAGGGGGTCCTACAATGAGCAGTTCTTC.

The chain joins TRBV5-4 to TRBJ2-5; 7 positions match TRBD2. The CDR3 has 15 residues. Germline V gives CDR1 SGHNT, CDR2 YYREEE (reference sequence). The J segment lost 6 bases and the V segment lost 4 bases, leaving 12 bases of the junction unmatched. The CDR3 protein is CASSQADGGGQTQYF. The DNA for the CDR3 is TGTGCCAGCAGCCAAGCCGACGGGGGAGGGCAGACCCAGTACTTC.

This clone was found once. This chain connects TRBV11-1 to TRBJ1-1; D is possibly TRBD1 (5 bases). The germline V gene encodes CDR1 SGHAT and CDR2 FQDESV (reference sequence). Trimming left V 5 bases short and J 11 bases short, with 21 bases between. CDR3 length: 14 residues. Here the CDR3 DNA reads TGTGCCAGCAGCGCACCCAGGTTTGGGGCTCGGGCTTTCTTT. Amino acid sequence: CASSAPRFGARAFF.

There are a few counts of this clone. The rearrangement uses TRBV2 and TRBJ2-1; D is undetermined. Between the trimmed V and J ends, which lost 6 bases and 7 bases, there was a span of 13 bases. The length of the CDR3 is 13 residues. Germline V gene data show CDR1 as SNHLY and CDR2 as FYNNEI. CDR3: CASSPLLLNEQFF. CDR3 nucleotide sequence: TGTGCCAGCAGCCCCCTACTCCTAAATGAGCAGTTCTTC.

This clone was detected many times. The chain links TRBV27 to TRBJ2-7, with unresolved D. The germline V gene encodes CDR1 MNHEY and CDR2 SMNVEV (reference sequence). CDR3 length: 13 residues. Trimming took 2 bases from V and 3 from J, leaving 8 bases between them. The chain's CDR3 is CASSLETGYEQYF. The CDR3, as DNA: TGTGCCAGCAGTTTAGAAACGGGCTACGAGCAGTACTTC.

V and J are TRBV5-1 and TRBJ2-3; D may be TRBD1 (6 bases). The CDR3 has 14 residues. Trimming stripped 5 bases from V and 0 bases from J, with 10 bases between. Germline CDR1 is SGHRS and CDR2 is YFSETQ. The CDR3: CASRPDRSTDTQYF. Written as DNA, the CDR3 is TGCGCCAGCAGGCCAGACAGGAGCACAGATACGCAGTATTTT.

This clone was detected once. CDR3 coding DNA: TGTGCCAGCAACCCCGTGAGCGGATCTAACTATGGCTACACCTTC. This translates into CASNPVSGSNYGYTF. The chain joins TRBV2 to TRBJ1-2; D is unresolved. Germline V gene sequence: CDR1 SNHLY, CDR2 FYNNEI. This CDR3 contains 15 residues. The V gene lost 7 bases and the J gene lost 0 bases, with 15 bases spanning the gap.

This chain uses TRBV18 with TRBJ2-5, with D unclear. CDR3 size: 13 residues. Germline values: CDR1 KGHSH, CDR2 LQKENI. V was clipped by 3 bases and J by 3 bases, with 8 bases between them. CDR3: CASSPIPEETQYF. CDR3 bases: TGTGCCAGCTCACCGATCCCAGAAGAGACCCAGTACTTC.

The chain uses TRBV29-1 and TRBJ1-2; TRBD1 matches 11 bases. The CDR3 runs to 15 residues. The ends lost 5 bases at V and 0 bases at J; junction bases unmatched: 5. Per the germline V gene, CDR1 is SQVTM and CDR2 is ANQGSEA. CDR3 in amino acids: CSVRGQGAANYGYTF. The CDR3 coding sequence is TGCAGCGTTCGTGGACAGGGGGCAGCTAACTATGGCTACACCTTC.

The chain has TRBV5-1 and TRBJ2-1, with 12 positions matching TRBD2. CDR1 is SGHRS, CDR2 YFSETQ, per germline. The CDR3 consists of 15 residues. With 5 bases clipped from V and 8 bases from J, the junction kept 8 bases outside the gene matches. Written as DNA, the CDR3 is TGCGCCAGCAGACCGGGACTAGCGGGTTCCCATGAGCAGTTCTTC. It specifies CASRPGLAGSHEQFF.

The V call is TRBV6-5, the J call TRBJ2-1; TRBD1 agrees at 12 bases. The CDR3 contains 16 residues. V trimming: 0 bases; J trimming: 6 bases; junction bases outside the gene matches: 3. CDR1 and CDR2 (germline): MNHEY, SVGAGI. The CDR3 region is CASSYSGQGAVNEQFF. The CDR3, as DNA: TGTGCCAGCAGTTACTCGGGACAGGGGGCGGTCAATGAGCAGTTCTTC.